The rows below give T cell receptor beta chains drawn from one sample of a study of Graves' ophthalmopathy and Graves' hyperthyroidism. TCRdb independently ran MiXCR on the multiplex PCR reads; one entry per CDR3 protein. The table records 220,000 or so distinct CDR3 sequences, about a fifth of them present only once. The sequenced sample was peripheral blood. All receptors derive from a woman aged 45-59 years with Graves' ophthalmopathy. CDR3s include the opening cysteine and the closing phenylalanine or tryptophan. D genes are given only for firm matches. The listing skips clone size in some rows; elsewhere it reads once, few, many or a size class.

>many|TRBJ2-5|-|TRBV28
CASTPVGGLNQETQYF
TGTGCCAGCACCCCCGTAGGCGGACTCAACCAAGAGACCCAGTACTTC
>-|TRBJ2-3|-|TRBV12-3/TRBV12-4
CASRNRGADTQYF
TGTGCCAGTAGGAATCGTGGTGCAGATACGCAGTATTTT
>-|TRBJ2-5|TRBD1|TRBV9
CASSLHAQGKRLGETQYF
TGTGCCAGCAGCCTACACGCACAGGGGAAACGGCTCGGAGAGACCCAGTACTTC
>few|TRBJ2-7|-|TRBV3-1
CASSPSVGQLQYF
TGTGCCAGCAGCCCCTCAGTGGGGCAGTTGCAGTACTTC
>many|TRBJ1-2|-|TRBV28
CATGRTNYGYTF
TGTGCCACCGGCCGAACCAACTATGGCTACACCTTC
>many|TRBJ1-1|-|TRBV6-1
CASRPQGNTEAFF
TGTGCCAGCAGACCACAGGGGAACACTGAAGCTTTCTTT
>-|TRBJ2-7|-|TRBV28
CAREYEQYF
TGTGCCAGAGAATACGAGCAGTACTTC
>many|TRBJ1-2|-|TRBV2
CASSTDRYGYTF
TGTGCCAGCAGTACCGATCGTTATGGCTACACCTTC
>many|TRBJ1-1|-|TRBV5-8
CASSSEFSGATEAFF
TGTGCCAGCAGCTCAGAATTTTCCGGAGCCACTGAAGCTTTCTTT
>many|TRBJ1-2|TRBD1|TRBV12-3/TRBV12-4
CATATGGFGGYTF
TGTGCCACCGCGACAGGGGGCTTTGGCGGCTACACCTTC
>many|TRBJ1-2|TRBD1|TRBV20-1
CSAPTGYNGYTF
TGCAGTGCCCCGACAGGGTATAATGGCTACACCTTC
>many|TRBJ2-7|TRBD2|TRBV29-1
CSVVLAGGAAIQYF
TGCAGCGTGGTACTAGCGGGAGGCGCCGCGATTCAGTACTTC
>-|TRBJ2-5|-|TRBV11-1
CASSPHDSEAFPETQYF
TGTGCCAGCAGCCCGCACGACTCCGAGGCATTCCCAGAGACCCAGTACTTC
>many|TRBJ2-6|-|TRBV12-3/TRBV12-4
CASSLRFGDSGANVLTF
TGTGCCAGCAGTTTAAGGTTCGGGGACTCTGGGGCCAACGTCCTGACTTTC
>many|TRBJ2-2|-|TRBV2
CASSSEMNTGELFF
TGTGCCAGCTCCTCGGAGATGAACACCGGGGAGCTGTTTTTT
>many|TRBJ1-1|-|TRBV6-1
CASSGRGDTEAFF
TGTGCCAGCAGTGGACGGGGGGACACTGAAGCTTTCTTT
>many|TRBJ1-5|TRBD1|TRBV24-1
CATSDSKTGTGQPQHF
TGTGCCACCAGTGATTCGAAGACCGGGACAGGTCAGCCCCAGCATTTT
>many|TRBJ1-4|-|TRBV24-1
CATSDGPNEKLFF
TGTGCCACCAGTGATGGGCCTAATGAAAAACTGTTTTTT
>medium-sized|TRBJ2-7|TRBD1|TRBV6-1
CASSEFGETGSDEQYF
TGTGCCAGCAGTGAATTCGGGGAGACAGGGAGCGACGAGCAGTACTTC
>many|TRBJ1-1|-|TRBV10-3
CAIGPGWENTEAFF
TGTGCCATCGGCCCGGGATGGGAGAACACTGAAGCTTTCTTT
>-|TRBJ2-7|TRBD2|TRBV28
CASSGTGGAAYF
TGTGCCAGCAGTGGAACCGGGGGGGCCGCGTACTTC
>many|TRBJ2-7|-|TRBV20-1
CSVRANRDTYEQYF
TGCAGTGTTAGAGCGAATCGAGACACCTACGAGCAGTACTTC
>-|TRBJ2-7|-|TRBV2
CASSEDSHEQYF
TGTGCCAGCAGTGAAGACAGCCACGAGCAGTACTTC
>many|TRBJ1-3|-|TRBV6-1
CASSRGSGNTIYF
TGTGCCAGCTCTCGGGGCTCTGGAAACACCATATATTTT
>-|TRBJ2-7|-|TRBV20-1
CSARGLNYEQYF
TGCAGTGCTCGAGGACTAAACTACGAGCAGTACTTC
>-|TRBJ2-7|TRBD2|TRBV7-3
CASSLNPSWGSGKSYEQYF
TGTGCCAGCAGCTTAAACCCCTCTTGGGGTAGCGGGAAATCCTACGAGCAGTACTTC
>-|TRBJ2-5|-|TRBV7-2
CASSLDHRAETQYF
TGTGCCAGCAGCTTAGACCACCGAGCAGAGACCCAGTACTTC
>many|TRBJ2-6|-|TRBV4-2
CASSKSTLSSGANVLTF
TGTGCCAGCAGCAAATCGACGTTAAGTTCTGGGGCCAACGTCCTGACTTTC
>many|TRBJ2-7|-|TRBV12-3/TRBV12-4
CASRNSVGLYEQYF
TGTGCCAGCAGGAACTCTGTTGGCTTATACGAGCAGTACTTC